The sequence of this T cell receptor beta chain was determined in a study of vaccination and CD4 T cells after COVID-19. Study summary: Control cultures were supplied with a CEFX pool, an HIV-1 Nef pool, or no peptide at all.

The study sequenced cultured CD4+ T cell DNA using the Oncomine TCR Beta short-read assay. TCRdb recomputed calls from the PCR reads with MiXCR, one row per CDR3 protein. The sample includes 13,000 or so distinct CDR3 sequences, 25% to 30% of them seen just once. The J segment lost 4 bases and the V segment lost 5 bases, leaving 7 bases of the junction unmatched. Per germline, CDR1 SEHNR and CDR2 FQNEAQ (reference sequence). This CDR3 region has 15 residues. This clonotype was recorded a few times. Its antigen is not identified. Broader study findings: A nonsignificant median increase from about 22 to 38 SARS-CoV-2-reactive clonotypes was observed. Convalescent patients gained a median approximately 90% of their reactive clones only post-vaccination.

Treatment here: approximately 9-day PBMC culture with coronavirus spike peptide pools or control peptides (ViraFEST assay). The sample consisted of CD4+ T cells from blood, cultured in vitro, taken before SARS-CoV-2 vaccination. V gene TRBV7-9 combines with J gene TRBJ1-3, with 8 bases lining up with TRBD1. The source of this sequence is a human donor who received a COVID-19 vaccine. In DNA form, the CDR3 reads TGTGCCAGCAGCGCGCGTGGGACAGGCGGAAACACCATATATTTT. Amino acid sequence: CASSARGTGGNTIYF. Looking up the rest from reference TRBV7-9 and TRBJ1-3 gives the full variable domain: DTGVSQNPRHKITKRGQNVTFRCDPISEHNRLYWYRQTLGQGPEFLTYFQNEAQLEKSRLLSDRFSAERPKGSFSTLEIQRTEQGDSAMYLCASSARGTGGNTIYFGEGSWLTVV.